This T cell receptor beta chain appears in the sequencing data of a study of PD-1 blockade in mismatch repair-deficient tumors. Overall study: Patients had 12 mismatch repair-deficient cancer types and were previously treated and progressing.

This CDR3 is built from 15 residues. Germline CDR1 and CDR2: SEHNR and FQNEAQ (reference sequence). Trimming took 1 base from V and 2 from J, leaving 11 bases between them. As regards this clone: No antigen is known for it.

Libraries were prepared by immunoSEQ multiplex PCR; TCRdb keeps only in-frame clonotypes and omits some of them. The sample lists 30,000 to 45,000 clones; around four fifths were seen once. Regarding the study as a whole: Tumor-resident clones, often absent from pretreatment blood, expanded after pembrolizumab and then contracted.

This clonotype was obtained from an adult with mismatch repair-deficient cancer. The specimen comprised PBMCs, sampled about 40 weeks after starting pembrolizumab. The gene calls are TRBV7-9 and TRBJ1-2, with D uncertain. Here the CDR3 DNA reads TGTGCCAGCAGCTTAGTTCGAGGGAAGAACTATGGCTACACCTTC. As protein: CASSLVRGKNYGYTF. Full variable domain (remainder filled in from reference TRBV7-9 and TRBJ1-2): DTGVSQNPRHKITKRGQNVTFRCDPISEHNRLYWYRQTLGQGPEFLTYFQNEAQLEKSRLLSDRFSAERPKGSFSTLEIQRTEQGDSAMYLCASSLVRGKNYGYTFGSGTRLTVV.